This TCR beta chain is from a study of control samples from healthy donors and cancer patients. The assay was immunoSEQ multiplex PCR, and TCRdb's table has in-frame clones only and misses some. The sample has approximately 180,000 clones; approximately 94% are singletons. With 5 bases clipped from V and 7 bases from J, the junction kept 10 bases outside the gene matches. The CDR3 loop spans 15 amino acids. The germline gives CDR1 SGHVS, CDR2 FQNEAQ. V and J are TRBV7-8 and TRBJ2-1, with 8 bases lining up with TRBD2. The TCR originated in a woman under 30 in good health. Sequencing was performed on blood. Here the CDR3 reads CASSPGGLVGNEQFF. CDR3 in DNA: TGTGCCAGCAGCCCCGGGGGACTAGTGGGAAATGAGCAGTTCTTC. Full variable domain (remainder filled in from reference TRBV7-8 and TRBJ2-1): GAGVSQSPRYKVAKRGQDVALRCDPISGHVSLFWYQQALGQGPEFLTYFQNEAQLDKSGLPSDRFFAERPEGSVSTLKIQRTQQEDSAVYLCASSPGGLVGNEQFFGPGTRLTVL.